The clone carrying this TCR beta chain has a handful of counts. MiXCR was run by TCRdb on the 5' RACE reads, yielding one entry per CDR3 protein. The sample consists of 60,000 to 75,000 distinct CDR3 sequences, approximately 10% of them appearing once. This record belongs to a study of early T cells in non-severe SARS-CoV-2 infection. Sample: whole blood. The TCR comes from an adult who was a healthcare worker with PCR-confirmed SARS-CoV-2 infection or an uninfected control (not recorded which).

The CDR3 reads CSGRGQTEAFF. The CDR3 nucleotides read TGCAGCGGTCGGGGGCAAACTGAAGCTTTCTTT. This chain uses TRBV29-1 with TRBJ1-1, with D possibly TRBD1 on 6 matching bases. Trimming shortened V by 7 bases and J by 5 bases, and 11 bases separated the two germline ends. Germline values: CDR1 SQVTM, CDR2 ANQGSEA. CDR3 size: 11 residues.